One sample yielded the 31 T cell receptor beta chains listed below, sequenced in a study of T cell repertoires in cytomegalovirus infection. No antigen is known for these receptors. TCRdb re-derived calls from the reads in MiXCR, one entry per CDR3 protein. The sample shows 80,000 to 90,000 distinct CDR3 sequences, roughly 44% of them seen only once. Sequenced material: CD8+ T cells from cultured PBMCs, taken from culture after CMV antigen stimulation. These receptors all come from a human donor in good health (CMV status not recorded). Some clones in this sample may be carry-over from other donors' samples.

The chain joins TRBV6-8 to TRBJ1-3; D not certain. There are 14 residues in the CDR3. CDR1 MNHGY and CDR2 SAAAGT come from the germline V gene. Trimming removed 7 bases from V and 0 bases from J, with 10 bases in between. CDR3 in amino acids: CASKPGNSGNTIYF. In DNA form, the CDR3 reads TGTGCCAGCAAACCGGGAAACTCTGGAAACACCATATATTTT.

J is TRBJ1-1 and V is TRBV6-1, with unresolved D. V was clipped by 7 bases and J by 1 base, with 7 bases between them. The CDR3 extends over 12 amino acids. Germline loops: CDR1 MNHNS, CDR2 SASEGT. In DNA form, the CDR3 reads TGTGCCAGCAACCACCCGAACACTGAAGCTTTCTTT. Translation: CASNHPNTEAFF.

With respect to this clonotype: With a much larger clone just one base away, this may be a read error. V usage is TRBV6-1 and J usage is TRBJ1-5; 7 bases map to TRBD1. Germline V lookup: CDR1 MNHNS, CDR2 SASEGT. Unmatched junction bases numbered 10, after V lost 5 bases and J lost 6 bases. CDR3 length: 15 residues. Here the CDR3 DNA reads TGTGCCAGCAGTACCGACAGGGCCGGGAGTCAGCCCCAGCATTTT. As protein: CASSTDRAGSQPQHF.

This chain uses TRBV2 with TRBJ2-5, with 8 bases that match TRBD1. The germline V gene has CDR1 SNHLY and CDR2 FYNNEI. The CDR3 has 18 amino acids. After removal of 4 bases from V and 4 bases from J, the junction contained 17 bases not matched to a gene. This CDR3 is CASSGGSGDRGMRETQYF. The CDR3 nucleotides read TGTGCCAGCAGTGGAGGGAGTGGAGACAGGGGTATGAGAGAGACCCAGTACTTC.

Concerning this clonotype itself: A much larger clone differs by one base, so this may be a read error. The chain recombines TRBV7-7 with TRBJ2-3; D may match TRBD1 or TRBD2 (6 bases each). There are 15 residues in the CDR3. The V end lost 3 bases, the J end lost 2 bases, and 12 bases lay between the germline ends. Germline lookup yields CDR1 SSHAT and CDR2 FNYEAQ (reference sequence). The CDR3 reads CASSFAPGATDTQYF. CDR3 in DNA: TGTGCCAGCAGCTTCGCCCCGGGGGCCACAGATACGCAGTATTTT.

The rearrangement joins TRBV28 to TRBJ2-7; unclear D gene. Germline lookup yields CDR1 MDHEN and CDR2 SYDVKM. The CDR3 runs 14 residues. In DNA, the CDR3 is TGTGCCCGCACTCCCACCCAACTCTACTACGAGCAATACGTC. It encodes CARTPTQLYYEQYV.

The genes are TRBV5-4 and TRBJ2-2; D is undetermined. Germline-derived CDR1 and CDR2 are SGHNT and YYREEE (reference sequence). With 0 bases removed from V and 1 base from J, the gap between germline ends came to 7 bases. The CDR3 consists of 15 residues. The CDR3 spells CASSLGELNTGELFF. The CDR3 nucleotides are TGTGCCAGCAGCTTGGGGGAATTGAACACCGGGGAGCTGTTTTTT.

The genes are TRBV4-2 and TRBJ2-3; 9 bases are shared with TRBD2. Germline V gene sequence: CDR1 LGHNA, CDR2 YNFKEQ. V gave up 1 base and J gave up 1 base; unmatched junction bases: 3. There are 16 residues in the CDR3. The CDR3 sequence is CASSQAVAGGTDTQYF. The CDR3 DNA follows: TGTGCCAGCAGCCAAGCGGTAGCGGGGGGCACAGATACGCAGTATTTT.

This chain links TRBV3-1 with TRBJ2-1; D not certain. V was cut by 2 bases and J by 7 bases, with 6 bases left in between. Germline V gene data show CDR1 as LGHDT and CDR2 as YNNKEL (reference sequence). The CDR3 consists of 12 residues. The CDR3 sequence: CASSQRVNEQFF. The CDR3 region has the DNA TGTGCCAGCAGCCAAAGAGTAAATGAGCAGTTCTTC.

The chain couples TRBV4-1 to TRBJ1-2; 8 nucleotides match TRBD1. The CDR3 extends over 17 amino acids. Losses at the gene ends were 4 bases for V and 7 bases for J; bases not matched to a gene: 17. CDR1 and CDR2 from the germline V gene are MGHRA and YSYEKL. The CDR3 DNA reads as TGCGCCAGCAGCCTTAGGACAGGGATACAATTGGGGTTTGGCTACACCTTC. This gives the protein CASSLRTGIQLGFGYTF.

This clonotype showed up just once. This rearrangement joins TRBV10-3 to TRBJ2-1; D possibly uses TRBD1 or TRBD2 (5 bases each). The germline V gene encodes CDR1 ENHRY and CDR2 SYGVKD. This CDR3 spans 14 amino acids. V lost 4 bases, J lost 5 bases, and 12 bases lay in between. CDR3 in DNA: TGTGCCATCAGTGCCCCCGGGGCGAACAATGAGCAGTTCTTC. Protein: CAISAPGANNEQFF.

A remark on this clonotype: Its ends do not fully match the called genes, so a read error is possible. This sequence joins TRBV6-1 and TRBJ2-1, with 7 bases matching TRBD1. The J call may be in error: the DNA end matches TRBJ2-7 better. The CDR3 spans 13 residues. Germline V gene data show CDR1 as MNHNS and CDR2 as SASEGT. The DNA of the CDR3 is TGTGCCACCCGATTTGAGGGGGCCTACGCGCAGTACTTC. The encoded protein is CATRFEGAYAQYF.

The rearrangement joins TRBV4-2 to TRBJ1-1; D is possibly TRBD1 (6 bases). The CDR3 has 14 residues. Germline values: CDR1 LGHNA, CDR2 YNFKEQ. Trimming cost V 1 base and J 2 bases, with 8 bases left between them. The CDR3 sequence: CASSQGTANTEAFF. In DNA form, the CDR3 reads TGTGCCAGCAGCCAAGGGACAGCCAACACTGAAGCTTTCTTT.

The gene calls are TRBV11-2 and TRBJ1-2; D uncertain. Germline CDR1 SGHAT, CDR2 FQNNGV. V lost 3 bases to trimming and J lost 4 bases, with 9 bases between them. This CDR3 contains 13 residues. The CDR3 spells CASSFEERYGYTF. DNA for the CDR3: TGTGCCAGCAGCTTCGAGGAGCGCTATGGCTACACCTTC.

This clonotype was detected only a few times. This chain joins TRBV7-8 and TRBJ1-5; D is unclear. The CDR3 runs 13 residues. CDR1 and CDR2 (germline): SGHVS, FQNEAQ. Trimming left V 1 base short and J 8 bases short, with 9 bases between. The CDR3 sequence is CASSLELWEPQHF. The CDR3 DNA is TGTGCCAGCAGCTTAGAGCTTTGGGAGCCCCAGCATTTT.

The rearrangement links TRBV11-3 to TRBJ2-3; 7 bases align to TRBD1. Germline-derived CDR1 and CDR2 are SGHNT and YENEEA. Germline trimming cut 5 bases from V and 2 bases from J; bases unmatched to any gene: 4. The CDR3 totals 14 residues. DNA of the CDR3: TGTGCCAGCAGCCAGGGACAGAACACAGATACGCAGTATTTT. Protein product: CASSQGQNTDTQYF.

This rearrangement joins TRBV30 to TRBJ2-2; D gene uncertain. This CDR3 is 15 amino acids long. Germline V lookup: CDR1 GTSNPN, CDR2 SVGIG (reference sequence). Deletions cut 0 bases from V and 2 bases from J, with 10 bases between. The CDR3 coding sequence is TGTGCCTGGAGTGTAACACGGAGCAACACCGGGGAGCTGTTTTTT. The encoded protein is CAWSVTRSNTGELFF.

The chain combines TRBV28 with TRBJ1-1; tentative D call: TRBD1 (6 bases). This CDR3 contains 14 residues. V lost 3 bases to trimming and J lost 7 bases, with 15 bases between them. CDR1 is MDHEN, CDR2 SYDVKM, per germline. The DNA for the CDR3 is TGTGCCAGCAGTTTTGATCGAGCAGGGGATGAAGCTTTCTTT. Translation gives CASSFDRAGDEAFF.

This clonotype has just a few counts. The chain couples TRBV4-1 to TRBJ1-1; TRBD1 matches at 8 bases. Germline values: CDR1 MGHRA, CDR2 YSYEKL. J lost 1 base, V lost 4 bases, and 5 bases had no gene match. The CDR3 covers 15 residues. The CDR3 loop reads CASSRMGQANTEAFF. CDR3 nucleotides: TGCGCCAGCAGCCGGATGGGACAGGCGAACACTGAAGCTTTCTTT.

CDR3 residues: CASSLGSAETYEQYF. The CDR3 nucleotides read TGTGCCAGCAGCTTAGGTTCGGCGGAAACCTACGAGCAGTACTTC. The chain carries TRBV11-2 and TRBJ2-7, with D uncertain. The V and J ends lost 1 base and 2 bases respectively, with 12 bases between them. This CDR3 is 15 amino acids long. The V gene's germline CDR1 is SGHAT and CDR2 FQNNGV.

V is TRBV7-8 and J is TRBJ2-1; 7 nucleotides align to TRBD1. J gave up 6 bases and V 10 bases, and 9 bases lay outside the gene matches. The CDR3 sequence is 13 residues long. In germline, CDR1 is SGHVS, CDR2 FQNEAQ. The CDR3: CATSSSGGNEQFF. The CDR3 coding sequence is TGTGCCACCTCTTCCTCAGGGGGCAATGAGCAGTTCTTC.

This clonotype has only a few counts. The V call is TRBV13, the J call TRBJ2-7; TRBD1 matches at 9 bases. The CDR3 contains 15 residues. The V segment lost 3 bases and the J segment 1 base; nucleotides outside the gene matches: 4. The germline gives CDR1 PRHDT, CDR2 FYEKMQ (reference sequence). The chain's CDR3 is CASSFGQGISYEQYF. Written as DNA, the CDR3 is TGTGCCAGCAGCTTCGGACAGGGGATATCCTACGAGCAGTACTTC. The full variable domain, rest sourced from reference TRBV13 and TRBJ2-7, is AAGVIQSPRHLIKEKRETATLKCYPIPRHDTVYWYQQGPGQDPQFLISFYEKMQSDKGSIPDRFSAQQFSDYHSELNMSSLELGDSALYFCASSFGQGISYEQYFGPGTRLTVT.

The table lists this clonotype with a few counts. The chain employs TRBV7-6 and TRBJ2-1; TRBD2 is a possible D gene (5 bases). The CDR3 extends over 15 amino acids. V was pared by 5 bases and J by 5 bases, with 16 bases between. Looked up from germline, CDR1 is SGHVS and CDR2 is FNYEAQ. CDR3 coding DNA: TGTGCCAGCAGCCGGGGTGGGCGGGTAAACAATGAGCAGTTCTTC. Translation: CASSRGGRVNNEQFF.

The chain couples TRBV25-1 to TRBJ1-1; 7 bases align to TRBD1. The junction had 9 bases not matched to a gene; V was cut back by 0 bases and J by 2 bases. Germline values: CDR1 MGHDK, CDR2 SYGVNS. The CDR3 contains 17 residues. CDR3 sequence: CASSEYRQGGFNTEAFF. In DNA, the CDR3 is TGTGCCAGCAGTGAATATCGGCAGGGGGGTTTCAACACTGAAGCTTTCTTT.

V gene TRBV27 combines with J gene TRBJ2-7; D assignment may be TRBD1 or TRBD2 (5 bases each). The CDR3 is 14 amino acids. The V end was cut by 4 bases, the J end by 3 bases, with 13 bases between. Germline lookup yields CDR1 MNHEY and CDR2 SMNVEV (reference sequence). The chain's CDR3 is CASSYGTQGYEQYF. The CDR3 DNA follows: TGTGCCAGCAGTTACGGGACCCAAGGCTACGAGCAGTACTTC.

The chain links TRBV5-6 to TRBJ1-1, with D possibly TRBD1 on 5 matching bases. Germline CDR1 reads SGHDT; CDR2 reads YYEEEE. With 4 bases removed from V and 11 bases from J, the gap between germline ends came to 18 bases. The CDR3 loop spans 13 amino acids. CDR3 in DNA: TGTGCCAGCAGCGCGTCCCCCCAGGGAGACGCTTTCTTT. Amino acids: CASSASPQGDAFF.

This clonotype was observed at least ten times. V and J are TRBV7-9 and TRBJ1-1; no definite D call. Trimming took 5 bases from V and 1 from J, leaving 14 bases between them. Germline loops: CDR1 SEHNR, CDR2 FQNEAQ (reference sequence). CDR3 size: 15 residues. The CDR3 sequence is CASSTPEAGNTEAFF. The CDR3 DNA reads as TGTGCCAGCAGCACACCAGAGGCGGGGAACACTGAAGCTTTCTTT.

CDR3 nucleotide sequence: TGCGCCAGCACTCCGGAAGAGGGCCGAGAGACCCAGTACTTC. Its protein product is CASTPEEGRETQYF. This chain uses TRBV5-1 with TRBJ2-5, with D possibly TRBD2 on 5 matching bases. Germline V CDR1 and CDR2: SGHRS, YFSETQ. The CDR3 is 14 amino acids. V lost 6 bases and J lost 4, with 16 bases in between.

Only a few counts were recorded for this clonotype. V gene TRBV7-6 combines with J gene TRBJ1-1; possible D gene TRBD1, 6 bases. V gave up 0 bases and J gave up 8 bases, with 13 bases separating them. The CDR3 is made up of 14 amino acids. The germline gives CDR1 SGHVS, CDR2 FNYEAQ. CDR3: CASSLAGGQGEAFF. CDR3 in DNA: TGTGCCAGCAGCTTAGCGGGCGGGCAGGGGGAAGCTTTCTTT.

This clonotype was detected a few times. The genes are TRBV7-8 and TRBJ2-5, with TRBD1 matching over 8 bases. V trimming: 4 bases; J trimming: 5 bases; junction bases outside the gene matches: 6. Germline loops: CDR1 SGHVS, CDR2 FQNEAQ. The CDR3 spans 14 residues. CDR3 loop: CASSSRQGRETQYF. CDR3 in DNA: TGTGCCAGCAGCTCCAGACAGGGGAGGGAGACCCAGTACTTC.

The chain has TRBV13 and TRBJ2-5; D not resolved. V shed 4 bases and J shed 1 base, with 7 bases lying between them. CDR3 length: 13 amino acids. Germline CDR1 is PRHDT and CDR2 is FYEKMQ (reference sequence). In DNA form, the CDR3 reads TGTGCCAGCAGCTCTAGGATCCAAGAGACCCAGTACTTC. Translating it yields CASSSRIQETQYF.